The clone carrying this T cell receptor beta chain was counted many times. Its antigen remains unknown. This specimen belongs to a study of T cell repertoires in cytomegalovirus infection. Whole-study context: The authors used CMV epitopes that were HLA-C-restricted (recently identified) and HLA-B-restricted (well studied). Through public TCR beta signatures, both CMV infection and matching HLA type were indicated. Findings of the study overall: Identification of carriers of CMV plus the relevant HLA was performed using cumulative public TCR beta family frequency.

Using its own MiXCR run on the reads, TCRdb lists one record per CDR3 protein. Found here are about 830,000 distinct CDR3 sequences, about 31% of them singletons; the top ten hold around 12%. V lost 4 bases to trimming and J lost 3 bases, with 12 bases between them. This CDR3 contains 14 residues. The germline V gene has CDR1 MNHNS and CDR2 SASEGT. This receptor was identified in a human donor in good health (CMV status not recorded). Some clones in this sample may be carry-over from other donors' samples. This specimen consisted of cultured CD8+ T cells from PBMCs, obtained from culture after CMV antigen stimulation. The chain employs TRBV6-1 and TRBJ1-2, with D unresolved. CDR3 DNA: TGTGCCAGCAGTGCCGCCGGGTACGACTATGGCTACACCTTC. Its protein is CASSAAGYDYGYTF.